A single sample is the source of the 20 T cell receptor beta chains below, sequenced in a study of blood T cell repertoires in COVID-19. Repertoires were generated with immunoSEQ multiplex PCR, while TCRdb's copy carries only in-frame clones and drops some. Altogether 190,000 or so clones are present, roughly 86% being singletons, with the ten largest covering about 2.7%. The sequencing sample was made of peripheral blood. Every receptor here comes from a man aged 40-49 years with active or convalescent COVID-19.

V gene TRBV9 combines with J gene TRBJ1-1; 7 bases align to TRBD1. The junction had 2 bases not matched to a gene; V was cut back by 3 bases and J by 0 bases. The germline CDR1 and CDR2 sequences are SGDLS and YYNGEE. This CDR3 is built from 14 residues. CDR3 amino acids: CASSGGTVNTEAFF. Here the CDR3 DNA reads TGTGCCAGCAGCGGGGGGACAGTGAACACTGAAGCTTTCTTT.

This chain links TRBV19 with TRBJ2-3; the D gene is possibly TRBD2 (5 bases). Germline V gene sequence: CDR1 LNHDA, CDR2 SQIVND (reference sequence). There are 15 residues in the CDR3. The V gene lost 6 bases and the J gene lost 0 bases, with 13 bases spanning the gap. This chain's CDR3 is CASSGGGSSTDTQYF. The CDR3 nucleotides read TGTGCCAGTAGCGGAGGCGGCAGTAGCACAGATACGCAGTATTTT.

V and J are TRBV14 and TRBJ1-1; D unclear. The CDR3 has 13 residues. Germline values: CDR1 SGHDN, CDR2 FVKESK. Trimming took 1 base from V and 1 from J, leaving 4 bases between them. CDR3 sequence reads: CASSQGQNTEAFF. In DNA form, the CDR3 reads TGTGCCAGCAGCCAAGGACAGAACACTGAAGCTTTCTTT.

CDR3 region: CASSPRLGGGYEQYF. The CDR3, as DNA: TGTGCCAGCAGCCCCCGGTTGGGGGGAGGCTACGAGCAGTACTTC. V and J are TRBV7-9 and TRBJ2-7, with TRBD2 as a possible D gene (6 bases). Germline V gives CDR1 SEHNR, CDR2 FQNEAQ (reference sequence). There are 15 residues in the CDR3. V gave up 5 bases and J gave up 3 bases, with 17 bases separating them. Variable domain in full (rest from reference TRBV7-9 and TRBJ2-7): DTGVSQNPRHKITKRGQNVTFRCDPISEHNRLYWYRQTLGQGPEFLTYFQNEAQLEKSRLLSDRFSAERPKGSFSTLEIQRTEQGDSAMYLCASSPRLGGGYEQYFGPGTRLTVT.

V is TRBV30 and J is TRBJ2-6, with TRBD2 as a possible D gene (6 bases). Germline V gives CDR1 GTSNPN, CDR2 SVGIG (reference sequence). Trimming removed 2 bases at V and 4 bases at J, with 15 bases between. The CDR3 extends over 16 amino acids. In nucleotides, the CDR3 is TGTGCCTGGAGTCTCCCGGGACTCTCCGGGGCCAACGTCCTGACTTTC. Translating gives CAWSLPGLSGANVLTF.

The J gene is TRBJ2-3, the V gene TRBV7-9; D is perhaps TRBD2 (5 bases). Trimming left V 3 bases short and J 1 base short, with 11 bases between. CDR3 length equals 15 residues. The V gene's germline CDR1 is SEHNR and CDR2 FQNEAQ (reference sequence). The CDR3 DNA reads TGTGCCAGCAGCTTCAGAGGGAGTCGCACAGATACGCAGTATTTT. Its translation: CASSFRGSRTDTQYF.

V usage is TRBV5-5 and J usage is TRBJ2-1; TRBD2 matches at 12 bases. Germline CDR1 reads SGHKS; CDR2 reads YYEKEE (reference sequence). The CDR3 contains 15 residues. Losses at the gene ends were 4 bases for V and 9 bases for J; bases not matched to a gene: 8. The CDR3 here is CASSRLAGVGSEQFF. The CDR3 coding sequence is TGTGCCAGCAGCCGACTAGCGGGGGTTGGGAGTGAGCAGTTCTTC. Based on the CDR3 plus reference TRBV5-5 and TRBJ2-1, the full variable domain is DAGVTQSPTHLIKTRGQQVTLRCSPISGHKSVSWYQQVLGQGPQFIFQYYEKEERGRGNFPDRFSARQFPNYSSELNVNALLLGDSALYLCASSRLAGVGSEQFFGPGTRLTVL.

This clone came up many times. The chain has TRBV6-1 and TRBJ1-2, with a possible D match to TRBD1 (5 bases). V gave up 1 base and J gave up 10 bases, with 13 bases separating them. The CDR3 totals 13 residues. The germline V gene encodes CDR1 MNHNS and CDR2 SASEGT. CDR3 nucleotides: TGTGCCAGCAGTGAAGTCGGGGGAGGGGTCTACACCTTC. Protein: CASSEVGGGVYTF.

The rearrangement uses TRBV7-8 and TRBJ2-4; TRBD1 agrees at 9 bases. The CDR3 length is 18 residues. Germline CDR1 SGHVS, CDR2 FQNEAQ. V was clipped by 5 bases and J by 0 bases; unmatched bases: 11. CDR3 residues: CASSSPGQGVLAKNIQYF. The CDR3 bases are TGTGCCAGCAGCAGCCCGGGACAGGGAGTACTAGCCAAAAACATTCAGTACTTC.

This clone was counted once. This sequence joins TRBV6-4 and TRBJ2-1; 7 nucleotides line up with TRBD1. The V gene's germline CDR1 is MRHNA and CDR2 SNTAGT. Trimming cost V 3 bases and J 0 bases; bases outside gene matches: 5. The CDR3 contains 16 residues. CDR3 coding DNA: TGTGCCAGCAGTGAGGTCAGGGGGAGCTCCTACAATGAGCAGTTCTTC. It translates to CASSEVRGSSYNEQFF.

The chain employs TRBV10-3 and TRBJ1-4; D call uncertain. CDR3 length equals 13 residues. Trimming left V 9 bases short and J 0 bases short, with 8 bases between. In germline, CDR1 is ENHRY, CDR2 SYGVKD. The CDR3 DNA reads TGTGCCATGGCCGTTTCAACTAATGAAAAACTGTTTTTT. Its translation is CAMAVSTNEKLFF.

This chain uses TRBV7-9 with TRBJ1-6; TRBD1 is a possible D gene (5 bases). Trimming removed 4 bases at V and 8 bases at J, with 12 bases between. The CDR3 has 14 amino acids. The V gene's germline CDR1 is SEHNR and CDR2 FQNEAQ (reference sequence). CDR3 amino acids: CASSSGLDYSPLHF. The CDR3 DNA sequence: TGTGCCAGCAGCTCGGGACTTGATTATTCACCCCTCCACTTT. The full variable domain, rest sourced from reference TRBV7-9 and TRBJ1-6, is DTGVSQNPRHKITKRGQNVTFRCDPISEHNRLYWYRQTLGQGPEFLTYFQNEAQLEKSRLLSDRFSAERPKGSFSTLEIQRTEQGDSAMYLCASSSGLDYSPLHFGNGTRLTVT.

A note on this clone: The same CDR3 also results from other DNA sequences found in this sample. The chain has TRBV30 and TRBJ1-2, with 10 positions matching TRBD1. Trimming removed 3 bases from V and 4 bases from J; junction bases left unmatched: 2. The CDR3 runs 13 residues. Germline V gives CDR1 GTSNPN, CDR2 SVGIG (reference sequence). CDR3 sequence (DNA): TGTGCCTGGAGCGGGACAGGGGTCTATGGCTACACCTTC. Its translation is CAWSGTGVYGYTF. Supplemented by reference TRBV30 and TRBJ1-2, the full variable domain reads SQTIHQWPATLVQPVGSPLSLECTVEGTSNPNLYWYRQAAGRGLQLLFYSVGIGQISSEVPQNLSASRPQDRQFILSSKKLLLSDSGFYLCAWSGTGVYGYTFGSGTRLTVV.

This rearrangement joins TRBV2 to TRBJ1-2; no reliable D call. CDR3 length: 13 residues. V lost 6 bases and J 6 bases, leaving 14 bases between the germline ends. Germline CDR1 SNHLY, CDR2 FYNNEI. For the CDR3, the DNA is TGTGCCAGCAGAGACCTCGGACTAAATGGCTACACCTTC. Amino acid sequence: CASRDLGLNGYTF.

The CDR3 coding sequence is TGTGCCACCAGTGACCGCCTCAGGGATTACGGGGAGCTGTTTTTT. It is translated as CATSDRLRDYGELFF. The rearrangement joins TRBV24-1 to TRBJ2-2, with D possibly matching TRBD1 (5 bases). CDR3 length: 15 amino acids. Germline assignment: CDR1 KGHDR and CDR2 SFDVKD. Trimming took 4 bases from V and 7 from J, leaving 15 bases between them.

The chain employs TRBV5-4 and TRBJ2-7; 10 positions match TRBD1. The ends lost 4 bases at V and 5 bases at J; junction bases unmatched: 9. Looked up from germline, CDR1 is SGHNT and CDR2 is YYREEE (reference sequence). The CDR3 spans 15 residues. CDR3 sequence reads: CASSLRDRGRDEQYF. The CDR3 DNA is TGTGCCAGCAGCCTCCGGGACAGGGGACGCGACGAGCAGTACTTC.

V usage is TRBV3-1 (or the pseudogene TRBV3-2) and J usage is TRBJ2-1; TRBD1 matches 9 bases. The V gene's germline CDR1 is LGHDT and CDR2 YNNKEL (reference sequence). V lost 6 bases to trimming and J lost 6 bases; unmatched junction nucleotides: 6. The CDR3 runs to 14 residues. CDR3 sequence (DNA): TGTGCCAGCAGAGGGACAGGGATGGGCAATGAGCAGTTCTTC. Translation gives CASRGTGMGNEQFF.

The chain combines TRBV7-2 with TRBJ1-5, with 11 bases fitting TRBD1. The CDR3 is 15 residues long. Germline V CDR1 and CDR2: SGHTA, FQGNSA. V gave up 3 bases and J gave up 4 bases; unmatched junction bases: 2. As DNA, the CDR3 is TGTGCCAGCAGCTTGGACAGGGGGCGTAATCAGCCCCAGCATTTT. Translating gives CASSLDRGRNQPQHF. The full variable domain, completed using reference TRBV7-2 and TRBJ1-5, is GAGVSQSPSNKVTEKGKDVELRCDPISGHTALYWYRQSLGQGLEFLIYFQGNSAPDKSGLPSDRFSAERTGGSVSTLTIQRTQQEDSAVYLCASSLDRGRNQPQHFGDGTRLSIL.

The genes are TRBV2 and TRBJ1-2; D is unclear. Germline CDR1 SNHLY, CDR2 FYNNEI. Trimming shortened V by 7 bases and J by 7 bases, and 13 bases separated the two germline ends. The CDR3 length is 12 residues. CDR3 residues: CASMEWSGGYTF. In nucleotides, the CDR3 is TGTGCCAGCATGGAGTGGTCGGGTGGCTACACCTTC.

This sequence joins TRBV11-2 and TRBJ1-5; D is undetermined. CDR1 and CDR2 (germline): SGHAT, FQNNGV. The CDR3 totals 13 residues. Trimming took 0 bases from V and 10 from J, leaving 10 bases between them. The CDR3 reads CASSLDLNNPQHF. The CDR3 bases are TGTGCCAGCAGCTTAGATCTAAATAACCCCCAGCATTTT.